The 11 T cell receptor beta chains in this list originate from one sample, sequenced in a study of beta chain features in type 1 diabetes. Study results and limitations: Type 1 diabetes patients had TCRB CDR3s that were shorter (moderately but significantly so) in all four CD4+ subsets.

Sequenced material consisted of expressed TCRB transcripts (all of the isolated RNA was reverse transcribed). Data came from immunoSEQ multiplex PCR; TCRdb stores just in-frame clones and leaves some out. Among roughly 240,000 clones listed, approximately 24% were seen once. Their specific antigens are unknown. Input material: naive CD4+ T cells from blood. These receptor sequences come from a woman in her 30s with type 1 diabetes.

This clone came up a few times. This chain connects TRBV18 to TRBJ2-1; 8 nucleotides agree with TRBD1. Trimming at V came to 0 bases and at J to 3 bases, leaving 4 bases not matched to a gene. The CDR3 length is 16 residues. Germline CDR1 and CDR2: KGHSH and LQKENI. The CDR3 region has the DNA TGTGCCAGCTCACCACCTTCCGGGACAGGCTACAATGAGCAGTTCTTC. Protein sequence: CASSPPSGTGYNEQFF.

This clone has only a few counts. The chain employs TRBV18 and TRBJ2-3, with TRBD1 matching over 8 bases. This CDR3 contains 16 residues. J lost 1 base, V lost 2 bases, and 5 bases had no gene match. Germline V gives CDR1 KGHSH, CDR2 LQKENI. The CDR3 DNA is TGTGCCAGCTCACCAGGAACGACAGGGGGCACAGATACGCAGTATTTT. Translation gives CASSPGTTGGTDTQYF.

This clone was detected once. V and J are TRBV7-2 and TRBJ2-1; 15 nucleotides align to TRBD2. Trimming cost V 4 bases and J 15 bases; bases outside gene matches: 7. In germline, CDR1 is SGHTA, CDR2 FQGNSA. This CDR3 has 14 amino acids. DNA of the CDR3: TGTGCCAGCAGCTCGGGGCAGGGACTAGCGGGAGGGTTCTTC. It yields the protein CASSSGQGLAGGFF.

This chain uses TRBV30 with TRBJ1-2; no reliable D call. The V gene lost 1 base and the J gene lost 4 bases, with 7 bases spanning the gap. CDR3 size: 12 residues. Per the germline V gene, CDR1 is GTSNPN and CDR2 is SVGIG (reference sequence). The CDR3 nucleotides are TGTGCCTGGAGTGGAAACATCTATGGCTACACCTTC. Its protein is CAWSGNIYGYTF.

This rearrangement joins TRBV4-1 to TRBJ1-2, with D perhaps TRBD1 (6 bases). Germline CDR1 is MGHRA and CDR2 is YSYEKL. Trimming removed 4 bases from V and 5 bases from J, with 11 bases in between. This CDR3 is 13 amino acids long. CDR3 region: CASSPQGEYGYTF. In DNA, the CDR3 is TGCGCCAGCAGCCCACAGGGCGAATATGGCTACACCTTC.

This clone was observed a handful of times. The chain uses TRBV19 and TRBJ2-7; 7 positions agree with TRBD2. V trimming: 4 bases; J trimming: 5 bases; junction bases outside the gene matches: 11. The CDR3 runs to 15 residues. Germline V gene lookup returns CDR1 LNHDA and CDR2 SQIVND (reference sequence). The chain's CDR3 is CASSRDYMAGDEQYF. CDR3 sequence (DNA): TGTGCCAGTAGTAGAGACTACATGGCGGGAGACGAGCAGTACTTC. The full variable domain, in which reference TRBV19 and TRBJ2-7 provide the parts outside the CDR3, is DGGITQSPKYLFRKEGQNVTLSCEQNLNHDAMYWYRQDPGQGLRLIYYSQIVNDFQKGDIAEGYSVSREKKESFPLTVTSAQKNPTAFYLCASSRDYMAGDEQYFGPGTRLTVT.

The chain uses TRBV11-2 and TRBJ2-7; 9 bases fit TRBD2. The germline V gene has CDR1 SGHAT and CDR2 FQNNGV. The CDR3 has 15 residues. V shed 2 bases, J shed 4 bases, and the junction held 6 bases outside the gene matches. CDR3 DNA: TGTGCCAGCAGCTTAATTAGCGGGAGTAGGTACGAGCAGTACTTC. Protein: CASSLISGSRYEQYF.

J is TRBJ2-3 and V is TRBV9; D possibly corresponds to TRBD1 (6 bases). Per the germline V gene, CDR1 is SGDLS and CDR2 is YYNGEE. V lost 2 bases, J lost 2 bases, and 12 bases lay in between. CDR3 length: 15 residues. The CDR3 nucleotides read TGTGCCAGCAGCGTGGGACAACTATTCACAGATACGCAGTATTTT. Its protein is CASSVGQLFTDTQYF.

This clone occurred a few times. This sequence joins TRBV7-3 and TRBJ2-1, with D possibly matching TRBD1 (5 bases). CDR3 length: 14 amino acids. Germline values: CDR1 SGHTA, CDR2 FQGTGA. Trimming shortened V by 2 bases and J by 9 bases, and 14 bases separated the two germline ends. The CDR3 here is CASSLSVDSREQFF. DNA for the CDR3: TGTGCCAGCAGCTTATCGGTTGACAGTCGTGAGCAGTTCTTC.

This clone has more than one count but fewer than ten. This CDR3 reads CSVEAQGPNTEAFF. CDR3 DNA sequence: TGCAGCGTTGAAGCACAGGGGCCGAACACTGAAGCTTTCTTT. The genes are TRBV29-1 and TRBJ1-1, with 7 positions matching TRBD1. The CDR3 length is 14 residues. Trimming at V came to 1 base and at J to 1 base, leaving 3 bases not matched to a gene. Germline assignment: CDR1 SQVTM and CDR2 ANQGSEA.

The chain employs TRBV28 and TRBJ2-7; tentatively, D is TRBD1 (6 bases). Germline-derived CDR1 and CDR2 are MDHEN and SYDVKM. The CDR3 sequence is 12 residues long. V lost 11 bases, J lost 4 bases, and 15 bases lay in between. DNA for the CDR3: TGTGCCGCTAACCCACAGGGATACGAGCAGTACTTC. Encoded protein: CAANPQGYEQYF.